Described below is a single T cell receptor beta chain sequence and its context. The data stem from a study of blood T cell repertoires in COVID-19. About the study: Acute-phase and convalescent COVID-19 samples originated in the United States, Italy and Spain. T cells, B-cell-depleted T cells, or PBMCs provided the cDNA or gDNA that served as material.

Trimming left V 2 bases short and J 3 bases short, with 13 bases between. The germline V gene encodes CDR1 SGHAT and CDR2 FQDESV (reference sequence). The CDR3 spans 16 residues. How the authors handled the data: Amplification of reference gene primers was used by the study to estimate nucleated cell counts. Data came from immunoSEQ multiplex PCR; TCRdb stores just in-frame clones and leaves some out. Clonal size and the V and J genes are those of that table, whereas D and trimming came from the DNA. The table records roughly 64,000 clones, around 86% of them present only once. The gene calls are TRBV11-1 and TRBJ2-2, with D possibly TRBD1 on 6 matching bases. The source is a man over 45 with active COVID-19. Sequencing used peripheral blood. The CDR3 loop reads CASSLSRDTHTGELFF. CDR3 sequence (DNA): TGTGCCAGCAGCTTATCTCGGGACACCCACACCGGGGAGCTGTTTTTT.